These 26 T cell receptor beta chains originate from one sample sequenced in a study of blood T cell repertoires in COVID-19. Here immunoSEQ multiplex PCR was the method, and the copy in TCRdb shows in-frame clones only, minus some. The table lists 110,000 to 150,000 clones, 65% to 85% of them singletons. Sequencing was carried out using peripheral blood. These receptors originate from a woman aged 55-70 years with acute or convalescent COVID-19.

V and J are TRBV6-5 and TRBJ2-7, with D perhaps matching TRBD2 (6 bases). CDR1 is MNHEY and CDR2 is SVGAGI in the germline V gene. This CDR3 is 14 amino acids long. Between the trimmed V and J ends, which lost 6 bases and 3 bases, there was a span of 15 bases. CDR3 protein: CASSRTTSNYEQYF. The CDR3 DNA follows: TGTGCCAGCAGCCGAACGACTAGTAACTACGAGCAGTACTTC.

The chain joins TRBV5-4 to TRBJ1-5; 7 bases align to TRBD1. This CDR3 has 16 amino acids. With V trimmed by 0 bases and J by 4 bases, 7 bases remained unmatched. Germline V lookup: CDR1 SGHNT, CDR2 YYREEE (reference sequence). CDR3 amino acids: CASSLGPGDRNQPQHF. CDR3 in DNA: TGTGCCAGCAGCTTGGGGCCCGGGGACAGAAATCAGCCCCAGCATTTT.

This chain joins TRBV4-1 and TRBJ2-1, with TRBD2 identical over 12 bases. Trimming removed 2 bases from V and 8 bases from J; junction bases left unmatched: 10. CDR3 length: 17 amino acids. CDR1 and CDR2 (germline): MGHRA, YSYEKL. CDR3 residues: CASSQSTAGLAGDEQFF. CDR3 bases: TGCGCCAGCAGCCAATCGACAGCGGGACTAGCGGGCGATGAGCAGTTCTTC.

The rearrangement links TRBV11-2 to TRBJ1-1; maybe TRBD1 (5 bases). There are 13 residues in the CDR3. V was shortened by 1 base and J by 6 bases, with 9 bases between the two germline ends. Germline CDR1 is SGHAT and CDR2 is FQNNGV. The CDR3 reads CASSLVQESEAFF. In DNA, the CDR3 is TGTGCCAGCAGCTTAGTACAGGAATCTGAAGCTTTCTTT. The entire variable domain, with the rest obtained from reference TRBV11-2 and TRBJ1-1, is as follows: EAGVAQSPRYKIIEKRQSVAFWCNPISGHATLYWYQQILGQGPKLLIQFQNNGVVDDSQLPKDRFSAERLKGVDSTLKIQPAKLEDSAVYLCASSLVQESEAFFGQGTRLTVV.

The CDR3 is CASSSSGTVYGYTF. The CDR3, as DNA: TGCGCCAGCAGCTCTTCCGGGACAGTCTATGGCTACACCTTC. V is TRBV5-1 and J is TRBJ1-2; TRBD1 matches 7 bases. The trim removed 3 bases at V and 4 bases at J, leaving 6 bases unmatched. The length of the CDR3 is 14 residues. The germline V gene has CDR1 SGHRS and CDR2 YFSETQ.

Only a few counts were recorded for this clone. This CDR3 is CASTTGGPETQYF. In DNA, the CDR3 is TGTGCCAGCACGACGGGAGGGCCAGAGACCCAGTACTTC. The chain uses TRBV28 and TRBJ2-5, with TRBD2 matching 8 bases. CDR3 size: 13 residues. V trimming: 7 bases; J trimming: 4 bases; junction bases outside the gene matches: 5. Germline values: CDR1 MDHEN, CDR2 SYDVKM.

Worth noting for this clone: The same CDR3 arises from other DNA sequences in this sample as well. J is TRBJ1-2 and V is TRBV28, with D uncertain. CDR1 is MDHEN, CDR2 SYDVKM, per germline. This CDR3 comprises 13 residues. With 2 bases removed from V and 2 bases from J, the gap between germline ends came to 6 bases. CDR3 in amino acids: CASSLTGNYGYTF. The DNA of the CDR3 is TGTGCCAGCAGTTTAACCGGGAACTATGGCTACACCTTC.

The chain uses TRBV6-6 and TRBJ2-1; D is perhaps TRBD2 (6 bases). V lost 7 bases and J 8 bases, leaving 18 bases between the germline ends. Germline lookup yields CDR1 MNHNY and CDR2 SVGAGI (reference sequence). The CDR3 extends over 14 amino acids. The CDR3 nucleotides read TGTGCCAGCACCGATAGGGCCTCGGGGGATGAGCAGTTCTTC. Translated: CASTDRASGDEQFF.

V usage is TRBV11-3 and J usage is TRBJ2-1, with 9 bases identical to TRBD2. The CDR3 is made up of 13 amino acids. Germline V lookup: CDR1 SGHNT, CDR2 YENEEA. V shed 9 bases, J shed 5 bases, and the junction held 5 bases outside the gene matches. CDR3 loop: CASGTSHHNEQFF. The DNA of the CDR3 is TGTGCCAGTGGGACTAGCCACCACAATGAGCAGTTCTTC.

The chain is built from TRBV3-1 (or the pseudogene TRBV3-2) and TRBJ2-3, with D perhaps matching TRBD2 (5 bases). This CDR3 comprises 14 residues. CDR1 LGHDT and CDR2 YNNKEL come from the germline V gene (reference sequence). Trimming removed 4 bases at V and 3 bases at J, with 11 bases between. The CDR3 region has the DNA TGTGCCAGCAGCCCGGGTCGAGGGACAGATACGCAGTATTTT. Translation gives CASSPGRGTDTQYF.

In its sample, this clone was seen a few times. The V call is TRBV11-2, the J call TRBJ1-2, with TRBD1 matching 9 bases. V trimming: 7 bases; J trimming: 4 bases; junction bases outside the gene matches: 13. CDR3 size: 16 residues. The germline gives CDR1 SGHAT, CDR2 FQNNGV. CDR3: CASTKGPGQGGYGYTF. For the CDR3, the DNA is TGTGCCAGCACCAAAGGGCCGGGACAGGGTGGCTATGGCTACACCTTC.

CDR3 in amino acids: CASSATGTVNEKLFF. The CDR3, as DNA: TGTGCCAGCAGCGCCACCGGGACAGTTAATGAAAAACTGTTTTTT. The rearrangement links TRBV9 to TRBJ1-4; 7 positions agree with TRBD1. CDR3 length equals 15 residues. Germline-derived CDR1 and CDR2 are SGDLS and YYNGEE. J gave up 4 bases and V 3 bases, and 6 bases lay outside the gene matches.

The CDR3 region has the DNA TGCGCCAGCAGCCAATCGACGGCCGGGATGAGCTCCTATAATTCACCCCTCCACTTT. The encoded protein is CASSQSTAGMSSYNSPLHF. This chain links TRBV4-1 with TRBJ1-6, with no clear D. Deletions cut 2 bases from V and 0 bases from J, with 17 bases between. The CDR3 has 19 residues. Per the germline V gene, CDR1 is MGHRA and CDR2 is YSYEKL.

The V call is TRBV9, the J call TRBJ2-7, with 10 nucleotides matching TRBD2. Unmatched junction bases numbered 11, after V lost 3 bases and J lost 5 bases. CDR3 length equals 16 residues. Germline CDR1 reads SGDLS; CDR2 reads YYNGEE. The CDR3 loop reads CASSAQSGRAFDEQYF. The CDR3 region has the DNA TGTGCCAGCAGCGCGCAAAGCGGGAGGGCCTTCGACGAGCAGTACTTC.

CDR3 DNA: TGTGCCAGCAGTTACTTAGCTAGCGGGCCATACAATGAGCAGTTCTTC. This sequence encodes CASSYLASGPYNEQFF. The chain is built from TRBV6-5 and TRBJ2-1; 8 positions match TRBD2. This CDR3 region has 16 residues. V lost 1 base and J lost 4; bases outside the gene matches: 6. Per germline, CDR1 MNHEY and CDR2 SVGAGI.

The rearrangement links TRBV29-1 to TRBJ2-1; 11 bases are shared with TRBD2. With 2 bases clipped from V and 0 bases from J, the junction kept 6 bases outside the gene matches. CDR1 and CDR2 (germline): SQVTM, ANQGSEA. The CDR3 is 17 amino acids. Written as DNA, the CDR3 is TGCAGCGTTGAAACTAGCGGGAGTTTTTACTCCTACAATGAGCAGTTCTTC. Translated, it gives CSVETSGSFYSYNEQFF.

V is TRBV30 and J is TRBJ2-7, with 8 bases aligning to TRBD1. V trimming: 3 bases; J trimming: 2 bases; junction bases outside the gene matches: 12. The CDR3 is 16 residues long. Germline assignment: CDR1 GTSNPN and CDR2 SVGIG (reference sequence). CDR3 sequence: CAWSLIGRGRTYEQYF. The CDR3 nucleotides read TGTGCCTGGAGCCTTATTGGCAGGGGGCGAACCTACGAGCAGTACTTC.

In DNA, the CDR3 is TGTGCCAGCAGTTCACAGGGACGTGGCTACACCTTC. This codes for CASSSQGRGYTF. The V call is TRBV28, the J call TRBJ1-2; tentative D call: TRBD1 (6 bases). The germline V gene encodes CDR1 MDHEN and CDR2 SYDVKM. The CDR3 extends over 12 amino acids. V dropped 4 bases and J dropped 7 bases, with 10 bases sitting between them.

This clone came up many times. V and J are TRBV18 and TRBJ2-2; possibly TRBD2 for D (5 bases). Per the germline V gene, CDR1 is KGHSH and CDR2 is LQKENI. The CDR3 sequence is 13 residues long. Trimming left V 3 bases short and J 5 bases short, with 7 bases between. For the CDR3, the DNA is TGTGCCAGCTCACCTACTAGGACCGGGGAGCTGTTTTTT. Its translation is CASSPTRTGELFF.

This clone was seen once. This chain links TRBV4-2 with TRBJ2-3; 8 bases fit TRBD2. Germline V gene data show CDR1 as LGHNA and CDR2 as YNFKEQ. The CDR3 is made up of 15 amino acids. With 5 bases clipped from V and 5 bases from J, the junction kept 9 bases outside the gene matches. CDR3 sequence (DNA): TGTGCCAGCAGCTCTCTAGCGGGCGGTAGAGATACGCAGTATTTT. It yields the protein CASSSLAGGRDTQYF.

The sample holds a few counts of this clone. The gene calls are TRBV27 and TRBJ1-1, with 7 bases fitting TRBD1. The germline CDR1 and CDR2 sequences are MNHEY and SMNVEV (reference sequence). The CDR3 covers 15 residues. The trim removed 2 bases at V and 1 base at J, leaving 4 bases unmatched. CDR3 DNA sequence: TGTGCCAGCAGTTTACCGGGACAGACGAACACTGAAGCTTTCTTT. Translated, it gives CASSLPGQTNTEAFF.

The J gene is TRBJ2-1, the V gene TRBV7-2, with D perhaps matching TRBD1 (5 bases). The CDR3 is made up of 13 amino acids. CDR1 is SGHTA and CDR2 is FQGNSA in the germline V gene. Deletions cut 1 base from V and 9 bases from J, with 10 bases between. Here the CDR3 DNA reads TGTGCCAGCAGCTTAGATGGGGCTGCTGAGCAGTTCTTC. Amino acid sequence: CASSLDGAAEQFF.

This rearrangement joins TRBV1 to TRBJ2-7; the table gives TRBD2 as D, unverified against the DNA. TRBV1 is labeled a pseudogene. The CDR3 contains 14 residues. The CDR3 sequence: CTSGRLAGVNEQYF. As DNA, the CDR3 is TGCACCAGCGGACGACTAGCGGGAGTAAACGAGCAGTACTTC.

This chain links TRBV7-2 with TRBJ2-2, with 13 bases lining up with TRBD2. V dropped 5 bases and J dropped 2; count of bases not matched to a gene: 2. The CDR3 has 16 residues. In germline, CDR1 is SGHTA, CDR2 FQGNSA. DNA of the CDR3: TGTGCCAGCAGCGGGGGACTAGCGGGAAACACCGGGGAGCTGTTTTTT. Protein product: CASSGGLAGNTGELFF.

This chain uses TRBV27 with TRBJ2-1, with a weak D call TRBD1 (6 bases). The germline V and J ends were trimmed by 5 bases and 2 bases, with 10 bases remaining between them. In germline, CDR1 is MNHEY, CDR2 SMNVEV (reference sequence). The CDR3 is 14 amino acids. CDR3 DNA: TGTGCCAGCAGTCGGGACACCGCCTACAATGAGCAGTTCTTC. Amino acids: CASSRDTAYNEQFF.

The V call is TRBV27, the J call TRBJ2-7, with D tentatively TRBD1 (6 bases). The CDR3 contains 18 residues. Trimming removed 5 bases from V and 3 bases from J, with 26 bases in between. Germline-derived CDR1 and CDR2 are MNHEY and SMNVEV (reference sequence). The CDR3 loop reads CASSPTAVTGNFLYEQYF. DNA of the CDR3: TGTGCCAGCAGTCCTACCGCCGTCACAGGGAATTTTCTCTACGAGCAGTACTTC.